The entry below describes one TCR beta chain. What it binds is unknown. These data come from a study of T cell repertoires in cytomegalovirus infection. Study in general: Used in the study were CMV epitopes, some recently identified and HLA-C-restricted, others well-studied and HLA-B-restricted. CMV infection and matching HLA type were both indicated by public TCR beta signatures. Broader study findings: Summed frequency of shared TCR beta families picked out CMV carriers who also had the relevant HLA. The ex vivo response was dominated by HLA-C-restricted CMV-specific TCR beta clonotypes.

Trimming took 7 bases from V and 7 from J; bases not matched to a gene: 5. The germline CDR1 and CDR2 sequences are ENHRY and SYGVKD. The CDR3 length is 14 residues. TCRdb reprocessed the reads via MiXCR and lists one record per CDR3 protein. The table has a few hundred thousand distinct CDR3 sequences, almost 40% seen once. This chain uses TRBV10-3 with TRBJ1-4; 11 nucleotides align to TRBD1. The receptor's source is a human donor in good health (CMV status not recorded). Some clones in this sample may be carry-over from other donors' samples. The starting material was cultured PBMCs, obtained from culture after CMV antigen stimulation. The CDR3: CAIKKGQGAEKLFF. The CDR3 nucleotides are TGTGCCATCAAGAAAGGACAGGGGGCTGAAAAACTGTTTTTT.